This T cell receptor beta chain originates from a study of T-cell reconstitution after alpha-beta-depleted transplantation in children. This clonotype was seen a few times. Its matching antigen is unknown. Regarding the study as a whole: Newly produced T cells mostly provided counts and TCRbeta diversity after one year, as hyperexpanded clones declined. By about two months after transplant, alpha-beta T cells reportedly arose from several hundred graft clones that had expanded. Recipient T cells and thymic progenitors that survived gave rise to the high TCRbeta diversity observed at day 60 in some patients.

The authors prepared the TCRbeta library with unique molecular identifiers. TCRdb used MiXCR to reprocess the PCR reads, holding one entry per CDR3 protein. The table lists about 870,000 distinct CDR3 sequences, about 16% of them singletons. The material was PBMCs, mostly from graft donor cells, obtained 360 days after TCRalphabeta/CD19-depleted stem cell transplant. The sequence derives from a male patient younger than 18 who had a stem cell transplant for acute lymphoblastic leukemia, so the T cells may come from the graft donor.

CDR3 DNA: TGTGCCACCAGCTCCGCCGGGATCCGGGCGGAGACCCAGTACTTC. It translates to CATSSAGIRAETQYF. V and J are TRBV15 and TRBJ2-5, with a tentative D call TRBD2 (5 bases). There are 15 residues in the CDR3. The germline gives CDR1 LNHNV, CDR2 YYDKDF (reference sequence). V was cut by 5 bases and J by 5 bases, with 18 bases left in between.